The 11 T cell receptor beta chains presented below share a single source sample, sequenced in a study of blood T cells in healthy people across ages. The second PCR ran about 6 to 12 cycles with a sample-barcoded 5' primer and J-beta primers. TCRdb reanalysed the 5' RACE reads using MiXCR and keeps one entry per CDR3 protein. The sample has 950,000 to 1,200,000 distinct CDR3 sequences; more than 30% are singletons. The sequencing sample was made of blood. The source is a young man in good health.

The J gene is TRBJ1-5, the V gene TRBV9, with 7 bases identical to TRBD1. Germline V gene lookup returns CDR1 SGDLS and CDR2 YYNGEE. The V segment lost 2 bases and the J segment 4 bases; nucleotides outside the gene matches: 6. CDR3 size: 15 residues. CDR3 sequence reads: CASSVGGTDNQPQHF. As DNA, the CDR3 is TGTGCCAGCAGCGTCGGAGGGACAGATAATCAGCCCCAGCATTTT.

The table lists this clonotype with a few counts. This rearrangement joins TRBV7-9 to TRBJ2-7; 7 bases are shared with TRBD1. Germline values: CDR1 SEHNR, CDR2 FQNEAQ (reference sequence). The CDR3 is 13 residues long. V lost 10 bases and J lost 7; bases outside the gene matches: 13. The CDR3 sequence: CATSEQGTDEQYF. The DNA for the CDR3 is TGTGCCACCAGTGAACAGGGGACCGATGAGCAGTACTTC.

The V call is TRBV6-2 or TRBV6-3, the J call TRBJ1-2; D unresolved. Trimming stripped 5 bases from V and 0 bases from J, with 7 bases between. The CDR3 has 13 residues. Germline assignment: CDR1 MNHEY and CDR2 SVGEGT. CDR3 coding DNA: TGTGCCAGCAGTCCCTGGGCTAACTATGGCTACACCTTC. It codes for CASSPWANYGYTF.

The chain uses TRBV7-2 and TRBJ2-5; D is perhaps TRBD1 (6 bases). The germline CDR1 and CDR2 sequences are SGHTA and FQGNSA. Trimming removed 5 bases from V and 4 bases from J, with 11 bases in between. CDR3 size: 13 residues. This CDR3 reads CASSPNRAETQYF. The CDR3 DNA reads as TGTGCCAGCAGCCCTAACAGGGCAGAGACCCAGTACTTC. The full variable domain, completed using reference TRBV7-2 and TRBJ2-5, is GAGVSQSPSNKVTEKGKDVELRCDPISGHTALYWYRQSLGQGLEFLIYFQGNSAPDKSGLPSDRFSAERTGGSVSTLTIQRTQQEDSAVYLCASSPNRAETQYFGPGTRLLVL.

The chain couples TRBV11-2 to TRBJ2-7; 9 bases map to TRBD1. V lost 5 bases and J lost 4; bases outside the gene matches: 12. Germline CDR1 SGHAT, CDR2 FQNNGV. The CDR3 totals 16 residues. CDR3 sequence reads: CASSPKWGQGQYEQYF. For the CDR3, the DNA is TGTGCCAGCAGCCCAAAGTGGGGACAGGGCCAATACGAGCAGTACTTC.

Regarding this clonotype: This may stem from a read error, because a much larger clone lies one nucleotide away. The rearrangement links TRBV29-1 to TRBJ2-7, with D possibly being TRBD2 (5 bases). Germline V gene data show CDR1 as SQVTM and CDR2 as ANQGSEA. This CDR3 spans 14 amino acids. The V gene lost 4 bases and the J gene lost 7 bases, with 20 bases spanning the gap. This chain's CDR3 is CSVASRGLTAEQYF. The CDR3 DNA is TGCAGCGTTGCGAGCCGGGGTTTGACGGCTGAGCAGTACTTC.

This clonotype was found a few times. V is TRBV12-3 or TRBV12-4 and J is TRBJ1-2, with 7 bases aligning to TRBD1. V dropped 5 bases and J dropped 7; count of bases not matched to a gene: 13. The CDR3 has 15 amino acids. The CDR3 bases are TGTGCCAGCAGTGCTCCGGGACAGCCCGGGGTTGGCTACACCTTC. Residues: CASSAPGQPGVGYTF.

About this clonotype itself: Possible read error: a much larger clone is one base away. The chain carries TRBV12-3 or TRBV12-4 and TRBJ1-1; no firm D call. The CDR3 runs 12 residues. The V gene lost 6 bases and the J gene lost 6 bases, with 11 bases spanning the gap. For the CDR3, the DNA is TGTGCCAGCAGGTTCAGCAAGTCTGAAGCTTTCTTT. Amino acids: CASRFSKSEAFF.

The chain employs TRBV6-2 or TRBV6-3 and TRBJ1-5, with no clear D. This CDR3 contains 14 residues. With 2 bases removed from V and 7 bases from J, the gap between germline ends came to 12 bases. Germline CDR1 reads MNHEY; CDR2 reads SVGEGT. As DNA, the CDR3 is TGTGCCAGCAGTTACGGGCCGCCAAGACAGCCCCAGCATTTT. As protein: CASSYGPPRQPQHF.

V is TRBV4-1 and J is TRBJ1-1; D might be TRBD1 (6 bases). This CDR3 has 17 amino acids. Germline V gene lookup returns CDR1 MGHRA and CDR2 YSYEKL. V lost 0 bases to trimming and J lost 3 bases, with 17 bases between them. CDR3 residues: CASSQDGPGGRDTEAFF. The CDR3 nucleotides are TGCGCCAGCAGCCAAGACGGCCCCGGGGGGCGAGACACTGAAGCTTTCTTT.

The rearrangement uses TRBV10-3 and TRBJ2-7; D is perhaps TRBD1 (5 bases). Trimming shortened V by 6 bases and J by 0 bases, and 12 bases separated the two germline ends. The length of the CDR3 is 14 residues. Germline lookup yields CDR1 ENHRY and CDR2 SYGVKD. The DNA for the CDR3 is TGTGCCATCAGCCCAACAGGTTTCTCCTACGAGCAGTACTTC. Its translation is CAISPTGFSYEQYF.